The TCR beta chain described here comes from a study of long-term antiretroviral therapy in people with HIV. Study-wide points: Pre-ART expanded clones dominated the repertoire at every time point.

Of note for this clone: The antigen is not known.

Looked up from germline, CDR1 is SGHVS and CDR2 is FNYEAQ. The V gene lost 3 bases and the J gene lost 8 bases, with 5 bases spanning the gap. The CDR3 is 12 amino acids. The assay used was immunoSEQ (version v3.0), run at survey level. Clones were read by immunoSEQ multiplex PCR, and TCRdb kept only the in-frame ones, dropping some. The data hold approximately 24,000 clones, with almost 90% observed a single time. The TCR sequence derives from a young man with HIV. This chain links TRBV7-6 with TRBJ1-6; D unclear. The specimen comprised unsorted PBMCs, sampled more than 4.3 years after starting antiretroviral therapy. The CDR3 DNA follows: TGTGCCAGCAGCTTCTGGGATTCACCCCTCCACTTT. It specifies CASSFWDSPLHF.